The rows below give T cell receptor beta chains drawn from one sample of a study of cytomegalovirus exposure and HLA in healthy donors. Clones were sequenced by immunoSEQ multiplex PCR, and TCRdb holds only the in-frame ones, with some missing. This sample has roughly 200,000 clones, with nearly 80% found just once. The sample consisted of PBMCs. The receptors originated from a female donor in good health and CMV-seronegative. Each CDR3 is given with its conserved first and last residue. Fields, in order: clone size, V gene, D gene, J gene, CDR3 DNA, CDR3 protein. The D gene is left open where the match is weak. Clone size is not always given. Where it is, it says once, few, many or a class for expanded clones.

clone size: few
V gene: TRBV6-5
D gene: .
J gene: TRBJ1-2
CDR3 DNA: TGTGCCAGCAGTTACGGGCAGGGCCTGAACTATGGCTACACCTTC
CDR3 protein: CASSYGQGLNYGYTF

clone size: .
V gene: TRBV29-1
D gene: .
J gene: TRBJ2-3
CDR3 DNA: TGCAGCGTTGATTTGCAGCGTAGCACAGATACGCAGTATTTT
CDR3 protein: CSVDLQRSTDTQYF

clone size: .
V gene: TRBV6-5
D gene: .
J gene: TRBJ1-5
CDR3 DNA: TGTGCCAGCAGTTCGAATCAGCCCCAGCATTTT
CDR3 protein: CASSSNQPQHF

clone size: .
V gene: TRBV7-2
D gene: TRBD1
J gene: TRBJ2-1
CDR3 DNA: TGTGCCAGCAGCTCTCCGAGGGGGCTATACAATGAGCAGTTCTTC
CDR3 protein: CASSSPRGLYNEQFF

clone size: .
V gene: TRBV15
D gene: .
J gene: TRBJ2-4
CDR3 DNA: TGTGCCACCAGCAGAGTAGAGGACATTCAGTACTTC
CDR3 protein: CATSRVEDIQYF

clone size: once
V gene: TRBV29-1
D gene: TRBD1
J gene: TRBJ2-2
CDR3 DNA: TGCAGCGTTGAAGAAGGTGGGGGACAGAAAGGGGGGCTGTTTTTT
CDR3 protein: CSVEEGGGQKGGLFF

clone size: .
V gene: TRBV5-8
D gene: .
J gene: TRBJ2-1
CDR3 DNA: TGTGCCAGCAGGATTGGAGCGGCCAATGAGCAGTTCTTC
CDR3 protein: CASRIGAANEQFF

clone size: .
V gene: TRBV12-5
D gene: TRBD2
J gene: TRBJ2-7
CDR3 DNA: TGTGCTAGTGGTTTGGTACATTTTAGCGGGGGATACGAGCAGTACTTC
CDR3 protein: CASGLVHFSGGYEQYF

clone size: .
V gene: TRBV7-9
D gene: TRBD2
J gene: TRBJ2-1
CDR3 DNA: TGTGCCAGCAGCTCCGGACTAGCGGCCTATGAGCAGTTCTTC
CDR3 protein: CASSSGLAAYEQFF

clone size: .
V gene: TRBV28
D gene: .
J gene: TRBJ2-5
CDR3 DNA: TGTGCCAGCAGTTTGGGCCAAGGGAGTGGGTACTTC
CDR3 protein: CASSLGQGSGYF

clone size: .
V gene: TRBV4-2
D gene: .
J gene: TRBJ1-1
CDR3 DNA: TGTGCCAGCAGCCAAGAGGAAGGGGTGAACACTGAAGCTTTCTTT
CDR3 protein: CASSQEEGVNTEAFF

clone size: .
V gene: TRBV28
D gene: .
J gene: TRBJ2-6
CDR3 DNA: TGTGCCAGCAACACAGACAGCCCCTACTCTGGGGCCAACGTCCTGACTTTC
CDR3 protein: CASNTDSPYSGANVLTF

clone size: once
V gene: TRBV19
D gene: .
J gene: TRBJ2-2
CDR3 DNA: TGTGCCACCGGGCGGGGTGATCGGGTCGGGATAACCGGGGAGCTGTTTTTT
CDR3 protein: CATGRGDRVGITGELFF

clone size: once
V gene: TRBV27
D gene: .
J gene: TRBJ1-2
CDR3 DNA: TGTGCCAGCAGTTCCCCTGGGCGCGGGGGGTCATATGGCTACACCTTC
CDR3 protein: CASSSPGRGGSYGYTF

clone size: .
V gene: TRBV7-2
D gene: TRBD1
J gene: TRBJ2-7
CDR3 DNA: TGTGCCAGCAGCTTTGGGACAGGGAATTTAGGCGAGCAGTACTTC
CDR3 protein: CASSFGTGNLGEQYF

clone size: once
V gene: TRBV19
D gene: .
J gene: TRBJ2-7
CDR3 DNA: TGTGCCAGTAGTGCCGGCCCAACAGGTTACTACGAGCAGTACTTC
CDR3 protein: CASSAGPTGYYEQYF

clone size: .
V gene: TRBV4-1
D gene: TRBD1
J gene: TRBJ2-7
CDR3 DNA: TGCGCCAGCAGCCAAGTGGACGGACAGGTATCTTACGAGCAGTACTTC
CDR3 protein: CASSQVDGQVSYEQYF

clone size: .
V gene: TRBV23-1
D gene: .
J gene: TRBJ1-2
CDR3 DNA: TGCGCCAGCAGTCAGCCTAGTCCCTATGGCTACACCTTC
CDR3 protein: CASSQPSPYGYTF

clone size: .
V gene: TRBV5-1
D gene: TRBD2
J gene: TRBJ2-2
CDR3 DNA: TGCGCCAGCAGCTTGGGCGGACTAGAGGGCGGGGAGCTGTTTTTT
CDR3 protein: CASSLGGLEGGELFF

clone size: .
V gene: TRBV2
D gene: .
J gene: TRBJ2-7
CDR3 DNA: TGTGCCAGCAGCCAAACCTACGAGCAGTACTTC
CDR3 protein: CASSQTYEQYF

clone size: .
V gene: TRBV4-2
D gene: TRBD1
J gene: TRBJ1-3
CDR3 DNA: TGTGCCAGCAGCCAAGCTGGAAGGACAGGGACGGGAAACACCATATATTTT
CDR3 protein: CASSQAGRTGTGNTIYF